This entry lists 26 T cell receptor beta chains sequenced from one sample in a study of T cell changes during pregnancy in multiple sclerosis (dated 2019 in TCRdb). The library came from the immunoSEQ multiplex PCR assay. In its TCRdb copy, this immuneACCESS table keeps in-frame sequences only and misses some clones. Where compared with another copy, unresolved V genes explain less than half of these, and the others have no known cause. The table for this sample lists tens of thousands of clones; 93% of them were counted only once. The top ten constitute 2.5% of the sample. The material was peripheral blood, obtained in the second trimester of pregnancy. Every receptor here comes from a female donor with multiple sclerosis, enrolled in a pregnancy study.

The rearrangement joins TRBV7-9 to TRBJ2-7, with a possible D match to TRBD1 (5 bases). CDR1 is SEHNR and CDR2 is FQNEAQ in the germline V gene (reference sequence). The CDR3 is 12 amino acids. V shed 4 bases and J shed 5 bases, with 9 bases lying between them. The CDR3 region has the DNA TGTGCCAGCAGCTGGGGCGAGGACGAGCAGTACTTC. Translated, it gives CASSWGEDEQYF.

The V and J genes are TRBV5-1 and TRBJ2-3; 8 bases are shared with TRBD2. The CDR3 is 17 amino acids. The trim removed 4 bases at V and 4 bases at J, leaving 14 bases unmatched. Germline loops: CDR1 SGHRS, CDR2 YFSETQ. In DNA form, the CDR3 reads TGCGCCAGCAGCCCAAGCAAAGCGGGGGATTCTTCAGATACGCAGTATTTT. This translates into CASSPSKAGDSSDTQYF.

The V call is TRBV19, the J call TRBJ1-6; a weak D match, TRBD1 (5 bases). Trimming took off 1 base at V and 7 bases at J, with 11 bases between the two ends. The CDR3 runs to 15 residues. The V gene's germline CDR1 is LNHDA and CDR2 SQIVND (reference sequence). This CDR3 reads CASSIGPRANSPLHF. CDR3 DNA sequence: TGTGCCAGTAGTATAGGTCCCAGGGCGAATTCACCCCTCCACTTT.

This clone has more than one count but fewer than ten. This chain uses TRBV6-1 with TRBJ1-2, with a tentative D call TRBD1 (5 bases). The CDR3 runs 13 residues. The germline gives CDR1 MNHNS, CDR2 SASEGT. With 10 bases removed from V and 3 bases from J, the gap between germline ends came to 15 bases. The CDR3 loop is CATQGRLDYGYTF. In DNA, the CDR3 is TGTGCCACTCAGGGCAGGCTCGACTATGGCTACACCTTC.

The rearrangement joins TRBV19 to TRBJ1-3; D uncertain. The CDR3 has 15 amino acids. CDR1 and CDR2 from the germline V gene are LNHDA and SQIVND (reference sequence). Trimming cost V 3 bases and J 2 bases, with 11 bases left between them. The DNA for the CDR3 is TGTGCCAGTAGTATGATGACGGGTACTGGAAACACCATATATTTT. Its translation: CASSMMTGTGNTIYF.

This chain connects TRBV9 to TRBJ2-3; possible D gene TRBD1, 5 bases. Trimming took off 0 bases at V and 2 bases at J, with 13 bases between the two ends. The germline V gene has CDR1 SGDLS and CDR2 YYNGEE. CDR3 length: 16 amino acids. The CDR3: CASSVVGRVDTDTQYF. The CDR3 bases are TGTGCCAGCAGCGTAGTGGGCAGGGTAGACACAGATACGCAGTATTTT.

The rearrangement uses TRBV5-8 and TRBJ1-3, with D tentatively TRBD1 (5 bases). Between the trimmed V and J ends, which lost 2 bases and 9 bases, there was a span of 15 bases. This CDR3 is built from 14 residues. Germline assignment: CDR1 SGHTS and CDR2 YDEGEE. CDR3 sequence: CASSFDRAPGTIYF. In DNA form, the CDR3 reads TGTGCCAGCAGCTTCGACAGAGCTCCAGGCACCATATATTTT.

The CDR3 coding sequence is TGTGCCAGTAGGGTAACAGGGGGCTCTGGAAACACCATATATTTT. This translates into CASRVTGGSGNTIYF. The chain employs TRBV19 and TRBJ1-3; the match to TRBD1 covers 8 bases. The J segment lost 0 bases and the V segment lost 6 bases, leaving 4 bases of the junction unmatched. The germline V gene has CDR1 LNHDA and CDR2 SQIVND (reference sequence). The CDR3 totals 15 residues.

The gene calls are TRBV9 and TRBJ2-4; perhaps TRBD2 as D (7 bases). The CDR3 runs to 16 residues. Trimming cost V 0 bases and J 11 bases, with 21 bases left between them. Germline V gene lookup returns CDR1 SGDLS and CDR2 YYNGEE. The CDR3, as DNA: TGTGCCAGCAGCGTAGAGGCGGGGGCTATCGCGGGCGTTCAGTACTTC. Translation: CASSVEAGAIAGVQYF.

Turning to this clone: The sample holds other DNA sequences that translate to the same CDR3. This chain uses TRBV29-1 with TRBJ2-7; TRBD2 might be the D (5 bases). V dropped 5 bases and J dropped 0 bases, with 11 bases sitting between them. In germline, CDR1 is SQVTM, CDR2 ANQGSEA. The length of the CDR3 is 13 residues. CDR3 sequence (DNA): TGCAGCGTTCTGACGGGAAGCTCCTACGAGCAGTACTTC. It yields the protein CSVLTGSSYEQYF.

The V and J genes are TRBV9 and TRBJ1-5; D is possibly TRBD1 (6 bases). CDR3 size: 14 residues. Trimming removed 7 bases from V and 7 bases from J, with 18 bases in between. Germline V gene data show CDR1 as SGDLS and CDR2 as YYNGEE. CDR3 amino acids: CASSARGDEQPQHF. The CDR3 DNA reads as TGTGCCAGCTCGGCCAGGGGAGACGAGCAGCCCCAGCATTTT. Supplemented by reference TRBV9 and TRBJ1-5, the full variable domain reads DSGVTQTPKHLITATGQRVTLRCSPRSGDLSVYWYQQSLDQGLQFLIQYYNGEERAKGNILERFSAQQFPDLHSELNLSSLELGDSALYFCASSARGDEQPQHFGDGTRLSIL.

V is TRBV4-1 and J is TRBJ1-1; D is perhaps TRBD1 (5 bases). Germline CDR1 is MGHRA and CDR2 is YSYEKL. Between the trimmed V and J ends, which lost 6 bases and 11 bases, there was a span of 25 bases. The CDR3 runs to 15 residues. CDR3 sequence (DNA): TGCGCCAGCAGACTGATTGGTGGAGGGGCTGTGGAGGCTTTCTTT. This encodes CASRLIGGGAVEAFF.

The chain couples TRBV6-5 to TRBJ1-2; a possible D gene is TRBD1 (5 bases). Germline CDR1 MNHEY, CDR2 SVGAGI. The CDR3 is made up of 13 amino acids. V dropped 11 bases and J dropped 3 bases, with 16 bases sitting between them. The CDR3 here is CAATRSGDYGYTF. The CDR3 DNA sequence: TGTGCCGCGACCCGGTCGGGGGACTATGGCTACACCTTC.

This clone was counted only a few times. Mismatch with germline at one junction end may stem from a read error. The chain employs TRBV7-7 and TRBJ2-3; the match to TRBD2 covers 12 bases. Germline CDR1 and CDR2: SSHAT and FNYEAQ (reference sequence). This CDR3 contains 16 residues. This chain's CDR3 is CASSLGLAGRTDTQYF. The CDR3 bases are TGTGCTAGCAGCTTAGGACTAGCGGGAAGGACAGATACGCAGTATTTT.

The V call is TRBV6-5, the J call TRBJ1-6, with D possibly TRBD1 on 6 matching bases. The CDR3 has 15 amino acids. CDR1 and CDR2 (germline): MNHEY, SVGAGI. Trimming cost V 4 bases and J 6 bases, with 13 bases left between them. Here the CDR3 DNA reads TGTGCCAGCAGTTTACAGGGCCCCTTTAATTCACCCCTCCACTTT. This sequence encodes CASSLQGPFNSPLHF.

The chain has TRBV5-1 and TRBJ2-6; D possibly corresponds to TRBD2 (6 bases). CDR1 is SGHRS and CDR2 is YFSETQ in the germline V gene. The CDR3 spans 17 residues. The V and J ends lost 0 bases and 0 bases respectively, with 10 bases between them. The CDR3 reads CASSLGAGGSGANVLTF. CDR3 sequence (DNA): TGCGCCAGCAGCTTGGGGGCCGGGGGCTCTGGGGCCAACGTCCTGACTTTC.

The CDR3 DNA sequence: TGCAGCGCAACCAGGGGTGACTATGGCTACACCTTC. Its translation is CSATRGDYGYTF. The V gene is TRBV29-1, the J gene TRBJ1-2, with D possibly being TRBD1 (6 bases). CDR1 and CDR2 from the germline V gene are SQVTM and ANQGSEA. The CDR3 consists of 12 residues. The V end was cut by 7 bases, the J end by 3 bases, with 12 bases between.

This clone appeared many times. This chain joins TRBV15 and TRBJ1-6; 8 bases map to TRBD1. This CDR3 contains 14 residues. The J segment lost 7 bases and the V segment lost 3 bases, leaving 2 bases of the junction unmatched. Germline CDR1 LNHNV, CDR2 YYDKDF (reference sequence). The CDR3: CATSRGQENSPLHF. The CDR3 DNA reads as TGTGCCACCAGCAGGGGACAGGAAAATTCACCCCTCCACTTT.

The chain carries TRBV6-5 and TRBJ1-1; TRBD1 might be the D (6 bases). The CDR3 consists of 12 residues. V lost 6 bases to trimming and J lost 2 bases, with 7 bases between them. Germline V gene data show CDR1 as MNHEY and CDR2 as SVGAGI. As DNA, the CDR3 is TGTGCCAGCAGGACAGGAAACACTGAAGCTTTCTTT. Its translation is CASRTGNTEAFF.

This sequence joins TRBV6-5 and TRBJ1-3; D is uncertain. Trimming pared 11 bases from V and 0 bases from J, leaving 8 bases between. From germline, CDR1 is MNHEY and CDR2 SVGAGI. This CDR3 is built from 12 residues. The CDR3 DNA follows: TGTGCCGCTATTAGCTCTGGAAACACCATATATTTT. Translation: CAAISSGNTIYF.

The rearrangement links TRBV10-3 to TRBJ2-2, with TRBD2 matching 12 bases. Germline CDR1 reads ENHRY; CDR2 reads SYGVKD. The CDR3 length is 17 residues. Losses at the gene ends were 5 bases for V and 3 bases for J; bases not matched to a gene: 7. The CDR3 is CAISNRLAGVHTGELFF. The CDR3 nucleotides are TGTGCCATCAGTAACAGACTAGCGGGGGTTCACACCGGGGAGCTGTTTTTT.

This chain connects TRBV27 to TRBJ1-5; D uncertain. The CDR3 sequence is 14 residues long. V was cut by 6 bases and J by 2 bases, with 11 bases left in between. The germline gives CDR1 MNHEY, CDR2 SMNVEV (reference sequence). CDR3: CASSKGEGNQPQHF. The CDR3 coding sequence is TGTGCCAGCAGCAAGGGAGAGGGCAATCAGCCCCAGCATTTT.

The rearrangement joins TRBV28 to TRBJ2-3, with 7 bases aligning to TRBD2. The CDR3 contains 14 residues. Germline trimming cut 5 bases from V and 0 bases from J; bases unmatched to any gene: 2. Germline-derived CDR1 and CDR2 are MDHEN and SYDVKM. Here the CDR3 reads CASSRDYSTDTQYF. In DNA, the CDR3 is TGTGCCAGCAGTCGGGACTACAGCACAGATACGCAGTATTTT.

The V gene is TRBV19, the J gene TRBJ2-5; TRBD2 aligns across 7 bases. CDR3 size: 16 residues. The germline V gene has CDR1 LNHDA and CDR2 SQIVND (reference sequence). After removal of 4 bases from V and 2 bases from J, the junction contained 10 bases not matched to a gene. The CDR3 loop is CASSSPSGGTQETQYF. The CDR3 DNA reads as TGTGCCAGTAGTAGCCCTAGCGGAGGGACTCAAGAGACCCAGTACTTC.

The J gene is TRBJ1-3, the V gene TRBV15; D remains ambiguous. Deletions cut 0 bases from V and 2 bases from J, with 5 bases between. This CDR3 is 14 amino acids long. CDR1 and CDR2 (germline): LNHNV, YYDKDF (reference sequence). The CDR3 spells CATSRDRAGNTIYF. CDR3 DNA: TGTGCCACCAGCAGAGATCGGGCTGGAAACACCATATATTTT.

The rearrangement joins TRBV10-3 to TRBJ1-2; 7 bases are shared with TRBD1. With 0 bases clipped from V and 5 bases from J, the junction kept 12 bases outside the gene matches. Germline CDR1 and CDR2: ENHRY and SYGVKD. This CDR3 has 17 amino acids. CDR3 bases: TGTGCCATCAGTGAGTCGATATTAGGCAGGGGGAGTTATGGCTACACCTTC. Its translation is CAISESILGRGSYGYTF.